This T cell receptor beta chain is from a study of cytomegalovirus exposure and HLA in healthy donors. Study at large: Earlier work reported 110 million or so unique TCR beta sequences from 150 million to 200 million T cells.

General study findings and limits: Highly shared sequence variants in one cluster were likely a sequencing artifact.

Worth noting for this clone: Its antigen remains unknown.

60 Vbeta and 13 Jbeta primers were used in PCR. TCRdb keeps only in-frame clones here, not all; method: immunoSEQ multiplex PCR. The repertoire holds some 100,000 clones, around four fifths seen once, with around 4% in the top ten. The CDR3 has 15 amino acids. The V segment lost 6 bases and the J segment 8 bases; nucleotides outside the gene matches: 6. CDR1 and CDR2 (germline): MNHEY, SMNVEV (reference sequence). The sample was PBMCs. This clonotype originated in a man in his forties or fifties in good health and CMV-seronegative. This rearrangement joins TRBV27 to TRBJ2-1, with 14 nucleotides matching TRBD2. The CDR3 coding sequence is TGTGCCAGCAGCTCGACTAGCGGGGGGGCGGATGAGCAGTTCTTC. Its translation is CASSSTSGGADEQFF.